The rows below give T cell receptor beta chains drawn from one sample of a study of T cell repertoires in cytomegalovirus infection. Their recognized antigens are unknown. Using its own MiXCR run on the reads, TCRdb lists one record per CDR3 protein. The profile shows under 150,000 distinct CDR3 sequences, more than 30% of them singletons. The sequenced sample was CD8+ T cells from cultured PBMCs, obtained from culture after CMV antigen stimulation. These receptors all come from a human donor in good health (CMV status not recorded). Some clones in this sample may be carry-over from other donors' samples. The CDR3 runs from the conserved cysteine through the conserved F or W. Fields, in order: CDR3 protein, CDR3 DNA, D gene, J gene, V gene, clone size. The D gene is left open where the match is weak. Expanded clones are given a class, and other clones once, few, many or no size at all.

CDR3aa: CASSFSSQDKGVYEQYF
CDR3nt: TGTGCCAGCAGCTTTTCCAGTCAGGACAAAGGGGTCTACGAGCAGTACTTC
d_gene: -
j_gene: TRBJ2-7
v_gene: TRBV7-8
abundance: many

CDR3aa: CASSLPYTGVNNEQFF
CDR3nt: TGTGCCAGCAGCCTACCCTACACCGGGGTGAACAATGAGCAGTTCTTC
d_gene: -
j_gene: TRBJ2-1
v_gene: TRBV13
abundance: few

CDR3aa: CASSRGRGLLYEQYF
CDR3nt: TGTGCCAGCAGCCGGGGCCGGGGGTTGTTGTACGAGCAGTACTTC
d_gene: -
j_gene: TRBJ2-7
v_gene: TRBV2
abundance: -

CDR3aa: CASSYLTGQETQYF
CDR3nt: TGTGCCAGCAGTTACTTGACAGGACAAGAGACCCAGTACTTC
d_gene: -
j_gene: TRBJ2-5
v_gene: TRBV6-2/TRBV6-3
abundance: -

CDR3aa: CATRASGANVLTF
CDR3nt: TGTGCCACCAGGGCATCCGGGGCCAACGTCCTGACTTTC
d_gene: -
j_gene: TRBJ2-6
v_gene: TRBV24-1
abundance: few

CDR3aa: CASSIKGGNPDTQYF
CDR3nt: TGTGCCAGTAGTATAAAGGGCGGTAATCCAGATACGCAGTATTTT
d_gene: -
j_gene: TRBJ2-3
v_gene: TRBV19
abundance: -

CDR3aa: CASSRSGQEESPLHF
CDR3nt: TGTGCCAGCAGCAGATCGGGACAGGAGGAATCACCCCTCCACTTT
d_gene: TRBD1
j_gene: TRBJ1-6
v_gene: TRBV7-8
abundance: -

CDR3aa: CASSPQAERNQPQHF
CDR3nt: TGCGCCAGCAGCCCACAAGCGGAGCGGAATCAGCCCCAGCATTTT
d_gene: -
j_gene: TRBJ1-5
v_gene: TRBV4-1
abundance: -

CDR3aa: CASSLSPYGQGGIYEQYF
CDR3nt: TGTGCCAGCAGTTTATCACCTTACGGACAGGGAGGAATCTACGAGCAGTACTTC
d_gene: TRBD1
j_gene: TRBJ2-7
v_gene: TRBV28
abundance: few

CDR3aa: CATSGDRGDEQFF
CDR3nt: TGTGCCACCAGTGGCGACAGAGGGGATGAGCAGTTCTTC
d_gene: -
j_gene: TRBJ2-1
v_gene: TRBV24-1
abundance: -

CDR3aa: CASTLPSSYEQYF
CDR3nt: TGTGCCAGCACCCTCCCGAGCTCCTACGAGCAGTACTTC
d_gene: -
j_gene: TRBJ2-7
v_gene: TRBV12-3/TRBV12-4
abundance: few

CDR3aa: CASSQGTPRKEGYTF
CDR3nt: TGTGCCAGCAGCCAAGGTACCCCCAGGAAGGAAGGCTACACCTTC
d_gene: -
j_gene: TRBJ1-2
v_gene: TRBV14
abundance: -

CDR3aa: CATSPSPTGRTGNTIYF
CDR3nt: TGTGCCACCAGTCCCTCCCCGACAGGTCGAACTGGAAACACCATATATTTT
d_gene: -
j_gene: TRBJ1-3
v_gene: TRBV24-1
abundance: -

CDR3aa: CASSQAYLAGRGDTQYF
CDR3nt: TGCGCCAGCAGCCAAGCATACCTAGCGGGGCGAGGTGATACGCAGTATTTT
d_gene: TRBD2
j_gene: TRBJ2-3
v_gene: TRBV4-1
abundance: few

CDR3aa: CASSQDPGTYEQYF
CDR3nt: TGCGCCAGCAGCCAAGATCCTGGGACCTACGAGCAGTACTTC
d_gene: -
j_gene: TRBJ2-7
v_gene: TRBV4-3
abundance: many

CDR3aa: CASSQVGIGPRYF
CDR3nt: TGTGCCAGCAGCCAAGTGGGTATTGGCCCCCGGTACTTC
d_gene: -
j_gene: TRBJ2-5
v_gene: TRBV14
abundance: -

CDR3aa: CASSDGQGYNEQFF
CDR3nt: TGTGCCAGCAGTGATGGACAGGGCTACAATGAGCAGTTCTTC
d_gene: TRBD1
j_gene: TRBJ2-1
v_gene: TRBV6-1
abundance: many

CDR3aa: CASSYLNSPLHF
CDR3nt: TGTGCCAGCAGTTACCTCAATTCACCCCTCCACTTT
d_gene: -
j_gene: TRBJ1-6
v_gene: TRBV6-2/TRBV6-3
abundance: few

CDR3aa: CASSLGDTIYF
CDR3nt: TGTGCCAGCAGCTTGGGGGACACCATATATTTT
d_gene: -
j_gene: TRBJ1-3
v_gene: TRBV7-9
abundance: -

CDR3aa: CASRTTGGGYGYTF
CDR3nt: TGTGCCAGCAGAACAACAGGGGGCGGCTATGGCTACACCTTC
d_gene: TRBD1
j_gene: TRBJ1-2
v_gene: TRBV12-3/TRBV12-4
abundance: -

CDR3aa: CSVGRGGNTEAFF
CDR3nt: TGCAGCGTTGGTCGGGGCGGGAACACTGAAGCTTTCTTT
d_gene: -
j_gene: TRBJ1-1
v_gene: TRBV29-1
abundance: -

CDR3aa: CASSLASAGGRYNEQFF
CDR3nt: TGTGCCAGCAGCTTAGCGTCCGCCGGGGGGAGATACAATGAGCAGTTCTTC
d_gene: TRBD2
j_gene: TRBJ2-1
v_gene: TRBV7-9
abundance: -

CDR3aa: CASSLSGELYEQYF
CDR3nt: TGTGCCAGCAGCTTAAGCGGGGAGCTCTACGAGCAGTACTTC
d_gene: TRBD2
j_gene: TRBJ2-7
v_gene: TRBV7-2
abundance: -

CDR3aa: CASSIGQMNTEAFF
CDR3nt: TGTGCCAGTAGTATTGGACAGATGAACACTGAAGCTTTCTTT
d_gene: -
j_gene: TRBJ1-1
v_gene: TRBV19
abundance: -

CDR3aa: CASAPQGTSYNEQFF
CDR3nt: TGTGCCAGTGCCCCTCAGGGGACCTCCTACAATGAGCAGTTCTTC
d_gene: -
j_gene: TRBJ2-1
v_gene: TRBV6-1
abundance: few

CDR3aa: CASSLLGDDQPQHF
CDR3nt: TGTGCCAGCAGTTTGTTAGGAGACGATCAGCCCCAGCATTTT
d_gene: -
j_gene: TRBJ1-5
v_gene: TRBV12-3/TRBV12-4
abundance: -

CDR3aa: CASSWGTMSDIQYF
CDR3nt: TGTGCCAGCAGTTGGGGCACCATGTCGGACATTCAGTACTTC
d_gene: -
j_gene: TRBJ2-4
v_gene: TRBV5-6
abundance: few

CDR3aa: CASSSDRGHYNEQFF
CDR3nt: TGTGCCAGCAGCTCCGACAGGGGGCATTACAATGAGCAGTTCTTC
d_gene: TRBD1
j_gene: TRBJ2-1
v_gene: TRBV5-4
abundance: few

CDR3aa: CASSLGNRYSNQPQHF
CDR3nt: TGTGCCAGCAGCTTAGGCAACAGATATAGCAATCAGCCCCAGCATTTT
d_gene: -
j_gene: TRBJ1-5
v_gene: TRBV7-2
abundance: few

CDR3aa: CASSLGAVGDTQYF
CDR3nt: TGTGCCAGCAGCTTAGGGGCGGTCGGAGATACGCAGTATTTT
d_gene: -
j_gene: TRBJ2-3
v_gene: TRBV7-6
abundance: -

CDR3aa: CASSLGPGLALFF
CDR3nt: TGTGCCAGCAGCTTAGGACCGGGACTAGCACTGTTCTTC
d_gene: TRBD2
j_gene: TRBJ2-1
v_gene: TRBV7-9
abundance: few